This TCR beta chain was sequenced in a study of T cell responses to AZD1222 COVID-19 vaccine. The CDR3 has 15 amino acids. Trimming cost V 6 bases and J 2 bases, with 14 bases left between them. Germline V gives CDR1 LNHDA, CDR2 SQIVND (reference sequence). Study outcomes and limitations: Repertoires were sampled only after the peak T cell response. Possibly, clonal diversity was underestimated; donors were largely white British and included more females. Spike-wide vaccine-associated CD4 TCRs dominated at 160-218 and 743-854. Seropositive AZD1222 recipients at baseline numbered only five or six.

Here immunoSEQ multiplex PCR was the method, and the copy in TCRdb shows in-frame clones only, minus some. This table has under 150,000 clones, roughly 91% appearing once. A remark on this clone: Its antigen is as yet unknown.

The chain couples TRBV19 to TRBJ1-5; D uncertain. Here the sequenced sample was peripheral blood, taken on day 0 of AZD1222 vaccination. The receptor's source is an adult in good health. The CDR3 protein is CASRSSGVGNQPQHF. CDR3 DNA sequence: TGTGCCAGTAGGAGTTCCGGAGTGGGCAATCAGCCCCAGCATTTT.